A single sample gave rise to the 6 T cell receptor delta chains below, sequenced in a study of gamma-delta T cells after stem cell transplantation. TCRdb repeated clone calling on the RT-PCR reads with CATT. Here the sample spans about 2,600 delta-chain clones, less than 30% being singletons. Sequenced input: gamma-delta T cells. Source of these receptors: a human donor. It is not recorded whose cells these are; they may come from a transplant donor.

In its sample, this clone ranks as medium-sized. The same CDR3 can be traced to other DNA sequences in this sample. The chain uses TRDV3 and TRDJ1; 13 bases agree with TRDD3. V shed 4 bases and J 3 bases; nucleotides not matched to a gene: 23. The CDR3 is made up of 20 amino acids. Germline CDR1 and CDR2: TVYSNPD and GDNSRS (reference sequence). CDR3 DNA: TGTGCCTACCGGTTCCCTGGTACTGGGGGATACGCGGAGTGTGCCGATAAACTCATCTTT. This translates into CAYRFPGTGGYAECADKLIF.

On this clone itself: Compared with germline, one end of the junction differs, possibly owing to a read error. The DNA of the CDR3 is TGTGCTCTTGGGGAACCCCTCCGGTTCACGCTACTGTGGGAAATACCTATAGTGGGACCCACCGGTAAACTCATCTTT. Translation gives CALGEPLRFTLLWEIPIVGPTGKLIF. V gene TRDV1 combines with J gene TRDJ1; D possibly corresponds to TRDD1 (6 bases). CDR1 and CDR2 from the germline V gene are TSWWSYY and QGS. This CDR3 is 26 amino acids long.

Comments on this clone: In the same sample, other DNA sequences code for this CDR3. The rearrangement links TRDV1 to TRDJ3, with 9 bases fitting TRDD3. CDR3 length equals 23 residues. Trimming cost V 6 bases and J 2 bases; bases outside gene matches: 23. Germline V gene sequence: CDR1 TSWWSYY, CDR2 QGS. Here the CDR3 reads CALGPNEGPRLGDGPWDTRQMFF. For the CDR3, the DNA is TGTGCTCTTGGCCCAAACGAGGGTCCCCGGCTGGGGGATGGACCCTGGGACACCCGACAGATGTTTTTC.

About this clone itself: A far larger clone differs by one base, so this is likely a read error. The rearrangement joins TRAV29/DV5 to TRDJ1, with 8 bases that match TRDD3. The germline V gene has CDR1 NSMFDY and CDR2 ISSIKDK. The CDR3 runs 20 residues. In nucleotides, the CDR3 is TGTTCAGCAAGCGGTGGGGCGGCCCGACTGGGGGCCTTGAACACCGATAAACTCATCTTT. Its protein is CSASGGAARLGALNTDKLIF.

This clone was observed a handful of times. Given a much more abundant clone one base away, this may be a read error. The V and J genes are TRDV2 and TRDJ3, with D possibly matching TRDD3 (5 bases). This CDR3 contains 16 residues. CDR1 is GEAIGNYY, CDR2 EKD, per germline. CDR3 in DNA: TGTGCCTGTGACACCTTTCCGACCTGGGACACCCTACAGATGTTTTTC. This translates into CACDTFPTWDTLQMFF.

About this clone itself: This could be a read error, since a much larger clone is one nucleotide away. V usage is TRDV2 and J usage is TRDJ1; a weak D match, TRDD3 (6 bases). V was trimmed by 0 bases and J by 4 bases, leaving 8 bases between them. In germline, CDR1 is GEAIGNYY, CDR2 EKD. The CDR3 sequence is 13 residues long. This CDR3 reads CACDTGGDDKLIF. DNA for the CDR3: TGTGCCTGTGACACCGGGGGAGACGATAAACTCATCTTT.